The next 3 T cell receptor beta chains were all read from a single sample in a study of blood T cells in healthy people across ages. Alongside a J-beta primer mix, a sample-barcoded 5' primer served in a second PCR lasting about 7 to 11 cycles. TCRdb reprocessed the 5' RACE reads via MiXCR and lists one record per CDR3 protein. The table shows 700,000 to 800,000 distinct CDR3 sequences, with around 46% occurring only once. Material: blood. The receptors originated from an older woman in good health.

This clonotype appeared a single time. V and J are TRBV27 and TRBJ2-1, with no clear D. With 6 bases removed from V and 0 bases from J, the gap between germline ends came to 15 bases. Germline-derived CDR1 and CDR2 are MNHEY and SMNVEV (reference sequence). The CDR3 contains 16 residues. The CDR3 here is CASRTGSTSSYNEQFF. As DNA, the CDR3 is TGTGCCAGCAGAACCGGGTCCACGAGCTCCTACAATGAGCAGTTCTTC.

This clonotype came up a few times. At one of its ends the junction is not consistent with the germline gene, which may arise from a read error. V gene TRBV12-5 combines with J gene TRBJ1-1; D is perhaps TRBD1 (6 bases). The CDR3 spans 17 residues. The germline V gene encodes CDR1 LGHNT and CDR2 FRNRAP. The CDR3 nucleotides read TGTGCTAGTGGTATACGACAGGTCGAGAAACGGAACCCTGAAGCTTTCTTT. Translation gives CASGIRQVEKRNPEAFF.

V usage is TRBV7-8 and J usage is TRBJ2-2, with D maybe TRBD2 (6 bases). CDR1 SGHVS and CDR2 FQNEAQ come from the germline V gene. V dropped 1 base and J dropped 7 bases, with 16 bases sitting between them. This CDR3 is built from 16 residues. CDR3 sequence reads: CASSLEFRGFDGELFF. The CDR3, as DNA: TGTGCCAGCAGCTTAGAATTCCGGGGGTTCGACGGGGAGCTGTTTTTT.